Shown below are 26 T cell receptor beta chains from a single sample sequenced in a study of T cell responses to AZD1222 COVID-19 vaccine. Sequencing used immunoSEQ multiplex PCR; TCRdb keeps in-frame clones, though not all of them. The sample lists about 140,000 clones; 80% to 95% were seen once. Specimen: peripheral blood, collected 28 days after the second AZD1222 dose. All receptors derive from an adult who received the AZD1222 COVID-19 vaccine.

CDR3 sequence: CATSNAAGSNQPQHF. CDR3 DNA sequence: TGTGCCACCAGCAACGCTGCCGGAAGCAATCAGCCCCAGCATTTT. The chain recombines TRBV15 with TRBJ1-5; no clear D. Germline lookup yields CDR1 LNHNV and CDR2 YYDKDF (reference sequence). Trimming removed 4 bases at V and 1 base at J, with 11 bases between. The CDR3 runs to 15 residues.

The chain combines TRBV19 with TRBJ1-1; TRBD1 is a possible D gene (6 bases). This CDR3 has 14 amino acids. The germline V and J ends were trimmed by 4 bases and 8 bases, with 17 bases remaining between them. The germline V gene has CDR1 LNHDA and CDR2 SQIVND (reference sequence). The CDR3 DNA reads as TGTGCCAGTAGTAGGTTAACAGGGAGGGCGGAAGCTTTCTTT. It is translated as CASSRLTGRAEAFF.

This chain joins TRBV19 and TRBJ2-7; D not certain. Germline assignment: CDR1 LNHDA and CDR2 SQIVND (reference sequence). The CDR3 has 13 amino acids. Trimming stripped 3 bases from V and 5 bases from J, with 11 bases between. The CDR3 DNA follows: TGTGCCAGTAGTATGGGTCCTGGGGACGAGCAGTACTTC. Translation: CASSMGPGDEQYF.

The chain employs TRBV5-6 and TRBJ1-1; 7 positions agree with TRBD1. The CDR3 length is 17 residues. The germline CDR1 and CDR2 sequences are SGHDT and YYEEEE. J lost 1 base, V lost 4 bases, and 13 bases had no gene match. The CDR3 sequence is CASSPVGGTARNTEAFF. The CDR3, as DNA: TGTGCCAGCAGCCCCGTGGGCGGGACAGCGAGGAACACTGAAGCTTTCTTT.

CDR3 sequence: CATNGGLLAGEPGELFF. The CDR3, as DNA: TGTGCCACCAACGGTGGACTGCTCGCAGGGGAGCCCGGGGAGCTGTTTTTT. J is TRBJ2-2 and V is TRBV10-3, with a weak D call TRBD1 (6 bases). The CDR3 runs 17 residues. V dropped 10 bases and J dropped 6 bases, with 27 bases sitting between them. The V gene's germline CDR1 is ENHRY and CDR2 SYGVKD.

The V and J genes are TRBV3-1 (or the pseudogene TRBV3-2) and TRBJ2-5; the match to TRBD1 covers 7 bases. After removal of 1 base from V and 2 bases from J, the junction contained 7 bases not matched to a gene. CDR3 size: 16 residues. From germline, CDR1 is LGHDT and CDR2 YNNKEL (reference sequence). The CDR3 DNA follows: TGTGCCAGCAGCCAAGGAGGGGGCTGGGGACAAGAGACCCAGTACTTC. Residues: CASSQGGGWGQETQYF.

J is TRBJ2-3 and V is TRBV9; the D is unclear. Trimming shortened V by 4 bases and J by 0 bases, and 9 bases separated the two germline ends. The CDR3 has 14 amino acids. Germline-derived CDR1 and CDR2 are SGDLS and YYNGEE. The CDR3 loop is CASSSTDSTDTQYF. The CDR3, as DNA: TGTGCCAGCAGCTCGACCGACAGCACAGATACGCAGTATTTT.

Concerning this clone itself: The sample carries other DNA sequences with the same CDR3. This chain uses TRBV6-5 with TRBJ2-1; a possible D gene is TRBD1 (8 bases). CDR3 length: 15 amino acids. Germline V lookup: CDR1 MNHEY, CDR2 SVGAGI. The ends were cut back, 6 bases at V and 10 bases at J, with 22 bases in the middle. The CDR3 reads CASRNHRGGGWEQFF. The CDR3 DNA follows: TGTGCCAGCAGGAACCACAGGGGGGGCGGCTGGGAGCAGTTCTTC.

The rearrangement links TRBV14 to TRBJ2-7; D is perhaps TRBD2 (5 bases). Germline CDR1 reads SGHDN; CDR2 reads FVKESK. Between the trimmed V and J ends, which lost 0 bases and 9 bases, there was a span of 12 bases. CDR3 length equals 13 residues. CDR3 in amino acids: CASSQDRRLGQYF. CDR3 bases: TGTGCCAGCAGCCAAGACAGGAGGCTTGGGCAGTACTTC.

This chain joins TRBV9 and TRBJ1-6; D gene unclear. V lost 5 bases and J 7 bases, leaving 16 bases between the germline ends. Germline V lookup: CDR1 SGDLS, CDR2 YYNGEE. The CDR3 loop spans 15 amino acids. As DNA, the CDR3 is TGTGCCAGCAGGAGTGAAGGTTCAAGGAATTCACCCCTCCACTTT. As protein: CASRSEGSRNSPLHF.

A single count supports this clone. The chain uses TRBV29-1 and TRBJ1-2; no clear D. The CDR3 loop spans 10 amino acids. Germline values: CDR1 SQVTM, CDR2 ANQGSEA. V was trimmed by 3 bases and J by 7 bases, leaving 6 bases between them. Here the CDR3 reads CSVEDSGYTF. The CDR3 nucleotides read TGCAGCGTTGAGGATTCTGGCTACACCTTC.

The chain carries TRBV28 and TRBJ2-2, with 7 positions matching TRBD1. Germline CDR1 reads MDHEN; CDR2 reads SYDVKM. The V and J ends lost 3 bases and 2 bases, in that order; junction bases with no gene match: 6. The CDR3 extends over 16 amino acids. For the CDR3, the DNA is TGTGCCAGCAGTTTGCCCGGGACAGTAAACACCGGGGAGCTGTTTTTT. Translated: CASSLPGTVNTGELFF.

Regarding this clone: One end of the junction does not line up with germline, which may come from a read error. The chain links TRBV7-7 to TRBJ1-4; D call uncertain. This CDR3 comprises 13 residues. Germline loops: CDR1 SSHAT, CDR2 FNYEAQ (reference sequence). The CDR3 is CASSRQLNEKLFF. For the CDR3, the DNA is TGTGCTAGCAGCCGACAACTCAATGAAAAACTGTTTTTT. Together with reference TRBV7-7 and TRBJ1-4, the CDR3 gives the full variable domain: GAGVSQSPRYKVTKRGQDVTLRCDPISSHATLYWYQQALGQGPEFLTYFNYEAQPDKSGLPSDRFSAERPEGSISTLTIQRTEQRDSAMYRCASSRQLNEKLFFGSGTQLSVL.

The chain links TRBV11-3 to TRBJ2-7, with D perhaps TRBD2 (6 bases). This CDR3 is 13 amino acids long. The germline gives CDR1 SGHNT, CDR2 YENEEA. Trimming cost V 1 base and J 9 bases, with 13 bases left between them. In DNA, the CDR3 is TGTGCCAGCAGCTTAGGTCAGGGAGGAAGGCAGTACTTC. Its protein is CASSLGQGGRQYF.

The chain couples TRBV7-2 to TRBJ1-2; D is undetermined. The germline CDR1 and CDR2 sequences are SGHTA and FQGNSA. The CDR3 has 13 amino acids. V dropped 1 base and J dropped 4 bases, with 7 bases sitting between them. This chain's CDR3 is CASSLVLLYGYTF. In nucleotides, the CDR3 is TGTGCCAGCAGCTTAGTACTCCTCTATGGCTACACCTTC.

This CDR3 reads CASTTGPGGELFF. As DNA, the CDR3 is TGCGCCAGCACGACAGGGCCGGGCGGGGAGCTGTTTTTT. V is TRBV5-1 and J is TRBJ2-2, with 7 positions matching TRBD1. The V gene's germline CDR1 is SGHRS and CDR2 YFSETQ. V was clipped by 6 bases and J by 7 bases; unmatched bases: 6. CDR3 length: 13 amino acids.

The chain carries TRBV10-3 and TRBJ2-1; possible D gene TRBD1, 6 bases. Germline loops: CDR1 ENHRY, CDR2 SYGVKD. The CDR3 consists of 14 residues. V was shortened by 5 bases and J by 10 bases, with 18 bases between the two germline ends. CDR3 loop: CAISLTGRGTEQFF. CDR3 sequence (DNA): TGTGCCATCAGTCTAACGGGAAGGGGGACGGAGCAGTTCTTC.

CDR3 bases: TGTGCCAGCAGCTTTGACCGCAATGTAAACATTCAGTACTTC. Its protein product is CASSFDRNVNIQYF. The J gene is TRBJ2-4, the V gene TRBV6-2 or TRBV6-3; D remains ambiguous. V lost 6 bases, J lost 6 bases, and 15 bases lay in between. This CDR3 is 14 amino acids long. CDR1 MNHEY and CDR2 SVGEGT come from the germline V gene.

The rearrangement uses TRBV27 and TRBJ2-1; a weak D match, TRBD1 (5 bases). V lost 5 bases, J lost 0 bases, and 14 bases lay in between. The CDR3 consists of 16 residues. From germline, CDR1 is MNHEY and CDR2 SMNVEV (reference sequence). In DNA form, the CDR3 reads TGTGCCAGCAGTCCCAGGGCGCACAGCTCCTACAATGAGCAGTTCTTC. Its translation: CASSPRAHSSYNEQFF.

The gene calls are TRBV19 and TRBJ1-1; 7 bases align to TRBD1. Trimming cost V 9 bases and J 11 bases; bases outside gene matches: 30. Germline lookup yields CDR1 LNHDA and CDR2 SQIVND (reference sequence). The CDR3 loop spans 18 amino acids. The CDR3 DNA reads TGTGCCAGACCCGAGGCCCATAGCCCGGACAGGCATTCGTTCCGTGCTTTCTTT. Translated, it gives CARPEAHSPDRHSFRAFF.

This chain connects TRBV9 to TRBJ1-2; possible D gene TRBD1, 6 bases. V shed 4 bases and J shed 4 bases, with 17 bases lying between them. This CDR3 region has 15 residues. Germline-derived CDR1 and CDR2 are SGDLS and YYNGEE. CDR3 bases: TGTGCCAGCAGCCGCGGGGGGCCTACAGCCTATGGCTACACCTTC. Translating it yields CASSRGGPTAYGYTF.

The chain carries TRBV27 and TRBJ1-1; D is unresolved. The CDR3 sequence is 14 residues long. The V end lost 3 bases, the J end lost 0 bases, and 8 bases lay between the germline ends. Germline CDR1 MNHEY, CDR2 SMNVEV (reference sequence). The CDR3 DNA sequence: TGTGCCAGCAGTTTCTCAGGTATGAACACTGAAGCTTTCTTT. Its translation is CASSFSGMNTEAFF.

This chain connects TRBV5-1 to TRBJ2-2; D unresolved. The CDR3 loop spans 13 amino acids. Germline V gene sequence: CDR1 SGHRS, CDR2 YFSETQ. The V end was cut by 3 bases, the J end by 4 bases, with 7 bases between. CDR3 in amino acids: CASSSIPTGELFF. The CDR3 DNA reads TGCGCCAGCAGCTCGATACCCACCGGGGAGCTGTTTTTT.

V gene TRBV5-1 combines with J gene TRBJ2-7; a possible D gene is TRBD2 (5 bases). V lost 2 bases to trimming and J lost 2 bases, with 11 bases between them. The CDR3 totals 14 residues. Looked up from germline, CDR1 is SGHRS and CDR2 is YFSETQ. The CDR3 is CASSFGLGTYEQYF. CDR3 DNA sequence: TGCGCCAGCAGCTTCGGACTGGGGACCTACGAGCAGTACTTC. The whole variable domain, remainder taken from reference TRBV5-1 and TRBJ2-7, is KAGVTQTPRYLIKTRGQQVTLSCSPISGHRSVSWYQQTPGQGLQFLFEYFSETQRNKGNFPGRFSGRQFSNSRSEMNVSTLELGDSALYLCASSFGLGTYEQYFGPGTRLTVT.

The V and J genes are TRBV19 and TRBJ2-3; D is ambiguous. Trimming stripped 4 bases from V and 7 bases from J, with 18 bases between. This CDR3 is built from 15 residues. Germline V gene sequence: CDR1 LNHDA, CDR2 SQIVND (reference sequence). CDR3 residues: CASSTLETPGNTQYF. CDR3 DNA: TGTGCCAGTAGTACCCTCGAGACCCCGGGCAATACGCAGTATTTT.

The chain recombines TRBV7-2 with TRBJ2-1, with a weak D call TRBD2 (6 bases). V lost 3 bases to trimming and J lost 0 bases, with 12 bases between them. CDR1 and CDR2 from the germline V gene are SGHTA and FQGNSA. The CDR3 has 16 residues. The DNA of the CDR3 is TGTGCCAGCAGCTTCCGACTAGAGATCTCCTACAATGAGCAGTTCTTC. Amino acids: CASSFRLEISYNEQFF. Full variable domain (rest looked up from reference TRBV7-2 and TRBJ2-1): GAGVSQSPSNKVTEKGKDVELRCDPISGHTALYWYRQSLGQGLEFLIYFQGNSAPDKSGLPSDRFSAERTGGSVSTLTIQRTQQEDSAVYLCASSFRLEISYNEQFFGPGTRLTVL.